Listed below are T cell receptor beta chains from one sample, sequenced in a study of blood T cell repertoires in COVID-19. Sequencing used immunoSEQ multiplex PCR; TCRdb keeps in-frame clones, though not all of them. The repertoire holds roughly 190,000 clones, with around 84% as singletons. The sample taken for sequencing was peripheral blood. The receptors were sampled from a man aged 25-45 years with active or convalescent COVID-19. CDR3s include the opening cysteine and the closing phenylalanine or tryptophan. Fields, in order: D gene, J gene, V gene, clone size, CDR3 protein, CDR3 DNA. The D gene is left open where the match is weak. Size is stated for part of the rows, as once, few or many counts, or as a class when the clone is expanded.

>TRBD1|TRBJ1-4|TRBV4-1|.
CASSQASDRGEKLFF
TGCGCCAGCAGCCAAGCCTCTGACAGGGGTGAAAAACTGTTTTTT
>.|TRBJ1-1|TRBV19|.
CASSYGLGNTEAFF
TGTGCCAGTAGTTATGGTCTAGGAAACACTGAAGCTTTCTTT
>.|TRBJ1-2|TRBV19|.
CASRSRSNYGYTF
TGTGCCAGTAGATCCAGATCTAACTATGGCTACACCTTC
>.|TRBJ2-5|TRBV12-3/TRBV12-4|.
CASSWSPGETQYF
TGTGCCAGCAGTTGGTCCCCCGGGGAGACCCAGTACTTC
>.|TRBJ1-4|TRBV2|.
CASSETGMTNEKLFF
TGTGCCAGCAGTGAAACCGGGATGACTAATGAAAAACTGTTTTTT
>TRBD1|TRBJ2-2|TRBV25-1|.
CASRTGGNTGELFF
TGTGCCAGCCGGACAGGGGGGAACACCGGGGAGCTGTTTTTT
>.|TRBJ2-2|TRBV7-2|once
CASSLDPQGSELFF
TGTGCCAGCAGCTTAGATCCCCAGGGATCGGAGCTGTTTTTT
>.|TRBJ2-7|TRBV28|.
CAIRRASSYEQYF
TGTGCCATAAGGAGGGCCTCCTCCTACGAGCAGTACTTC
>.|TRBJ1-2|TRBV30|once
CAWSVRGGYGYTF
TGTGCCTGGAGTGTACGGGGGGGCTATGGCTACACCTTC
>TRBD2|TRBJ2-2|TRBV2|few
CASSVRLAGDGNTGELFF
TGTGCCAGCAGTGTCCGTCTAGCGGGGGACGGTAACACCGGGGAGCTGTTTTTT
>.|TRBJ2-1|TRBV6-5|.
CASSSELVSYNEQFF
TGTGCCAGCAGTTCTGAGCTCGTATCCTACAATGAGCAGTTCTTC
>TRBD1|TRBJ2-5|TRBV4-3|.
CASSQGDRGRGTQYF
TGCGCCAGCAGCCAAGGGGACAGGGGGCGAGGGACCCAGTACTTC
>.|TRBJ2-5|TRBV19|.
CASSYRGVGETQYF
TGTGCCAGTAGTTACCGGGGAGTTGGGGAGACCCAGTACTTC
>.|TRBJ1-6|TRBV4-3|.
CASSQGLPGVGYSPLHF
TGCGCCAGCAGCCAGGGGCTCCCGGGCGTGGGATATTCACCCCTCCACTTT
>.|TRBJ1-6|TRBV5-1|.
CASSLAVGDSPLHF
TGCGCCAGCAGCTTGGCCGTCGGGGATTCACCCCTCCACTTT
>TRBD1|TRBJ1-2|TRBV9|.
CASSVAGTGGSYGYTF
TGTGCCAGCAGCGTAGCGGGGACAGGGGGTTCCTATGGCTACACCTTC
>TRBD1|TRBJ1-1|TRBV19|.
CASSIQGAQMNTEAFF
TGTGCCAGTAGTATCCAGGGGGCCCAGATGAACACTGAAGCTTTCTTT
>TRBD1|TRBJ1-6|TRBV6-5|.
CAGSGTGNSPLHF
TGTGCCGGATCTGGGACAGGGAATTCACCCCTCCACTTT
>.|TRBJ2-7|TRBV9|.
CASSVGPSYEQYF
TGTGCCAGCAGCGTAGGTCCTTCCTACGAGCAGTACTTC
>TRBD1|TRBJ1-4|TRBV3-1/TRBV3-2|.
CASSQEGTGRREKLFF
TGTGCCAGCAGCCAAGAGGGGACAGGGAGAAGGGAAAAACTGTTTTTT
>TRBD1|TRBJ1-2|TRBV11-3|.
CASSLGQGDGYTF
TGTGCCAGCAGCCTGGGACAGGGGGATGGCTACACCTTC
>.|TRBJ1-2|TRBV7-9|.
CASSLVAGAHGYTF
TGTGCCAGCAGCTTAGTCGCAGGGGCGCATGGCTACACCTTC
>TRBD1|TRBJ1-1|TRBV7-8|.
CASSLGTGATPEAFF
TGTGCCAGCAGCTTAGGGACAGGGGCAACCCCTGAAGCTTTCTTT
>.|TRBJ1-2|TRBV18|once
CASSPDTSNYGYTF
TGTGCCAGCTCACCCGACACCTCCAACTATGGCTACACCTTC
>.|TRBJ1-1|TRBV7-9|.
CASSLNRFMNTEAFF
TGTGCCAGCAGCTTAAACAGGTTCATGAACACTGAAGCTTTCTTT
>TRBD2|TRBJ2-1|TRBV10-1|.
CASSSPGLAGSANEQFF
TGCGCCAGCAGTTCGCCGGGACTAGCGGGGTCAGCCAATGAGCAGTTCTTC
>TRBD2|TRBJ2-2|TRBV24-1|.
CATSDWRGKKAGELFF
TGTGCCACCAGTGATTGGCGGGGGAAGAAGGCCGGGGAGCTGTTTTTT
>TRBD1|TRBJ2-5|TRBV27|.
CASSLSGTGRQETQYF
TGTGCCAGCAGTTTATCGGGGACAGGGCGCCAAGAGACCCAGTACTTC
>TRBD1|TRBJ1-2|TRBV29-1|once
CSVSYGTANYGYTF
TGCAGCGTCTCGTATGGGACAGCTAACTATGGCTACACCTTC
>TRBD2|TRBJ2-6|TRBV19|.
CASSIDLAVSGANVLTF
TGTGCCAGTAGTATAGACCTAGCGGTGTCTGGGGCCAACGTCCTGACTTTC
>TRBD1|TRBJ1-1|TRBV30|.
CAWGTAVGTEAFF
TGTGCCTGGGGGACAGCCGTAGGTACTGAAGCTTTCTTT
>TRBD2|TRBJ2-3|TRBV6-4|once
CASSLGLASTDTQYF
TGTGCCAGCAGTTTGGGACTAGCGAGCACAGATACGCAGTATTTT
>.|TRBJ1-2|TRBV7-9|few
CASSLTGGGRPGYTF
TGTGCCAGCAGCTTGACAGGCGGGGGGCGGCCCGGCTACACCTTC
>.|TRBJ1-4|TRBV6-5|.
CASSPGFNNEKLFF
TGTGCCAGCAGTCCAGGGTTTAATAATGAAAAACTGTTTTTT
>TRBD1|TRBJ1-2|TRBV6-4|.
CASSDSGTGGYTF
TGTGCCAGCAGTGACTCCGGGACAGGTGGCTACACCTTC
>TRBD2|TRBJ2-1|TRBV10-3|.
CAISQGLAGVSEQFF
TGTGCCATCAGCCAGGGACTAGCGGGAGTAAGTGAGCAGTTCTTC
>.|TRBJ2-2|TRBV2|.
CASSATGGELFF
TGTGCCAGCAGCGCGACAGGCGGGGAGCTGTTTTTT
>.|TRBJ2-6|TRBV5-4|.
CASSLVESGANVLTF
TGTGCCAGCAGCTTGGTAGAGTCGGGGGCCAACGTCCTGACTTTC
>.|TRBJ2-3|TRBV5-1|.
CASSARGAGDTQYF
TGCGCCAGCAGCGCCAGGGGAGCCGGAGATACGCAGTATTTT
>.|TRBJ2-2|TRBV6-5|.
CASSWGLLTGELFF
TGTGCCAGCAGTTGGGGGCTCCTCACCGGGGAGCTGTTTTTT
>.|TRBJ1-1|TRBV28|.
CASSLSRGRNTEAFF
TGTGCCAGCAGTTTATCCAGGGGCAGGAACACTGAAGCTTTCTTT
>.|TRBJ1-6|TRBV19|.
CASSITGWNSPLHF
TGTGCCAGTAGTATTACAGGGTGGAATTCACCCCTCCACTTT
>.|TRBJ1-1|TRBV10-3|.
CAISDFGMNTEAFF
TGTGCCATCAGTGATTTCGGGATGAACACTGAAGCTTTCTTT
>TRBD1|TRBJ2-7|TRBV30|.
CAWSGAGGVQYF
TGTGCCTGGAGTGGGGCAGGGGGAGTCCAGTACTTC
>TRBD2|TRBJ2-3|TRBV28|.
CASSSPTSGSTDTQYF
TGTGCCAGCAGTTCACCGACTAGCGGGAGCACAGATACGCAGTATTTT
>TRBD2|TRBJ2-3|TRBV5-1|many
CASSSLAGGFTDTQYF
TGCGCCAGCAGCTCATTAGCGGGGGGGTTCACAGATACGCAGTATTTT
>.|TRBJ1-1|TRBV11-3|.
CASSPAFSGTEAFF
TGTGCCAGCAGCCCAGCATTCTCAGGCACTGAAGCTTTCTTT
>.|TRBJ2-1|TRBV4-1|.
CASSHQPNHGGNEQFF
TGCGCCAGCAGCCACCAACCCAATCACGGGGGTAATGAGCAGTTCTTC
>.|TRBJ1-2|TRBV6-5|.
CASSYPGEGNIRGYTF
TGTGCCAGCAGTTACCCGGGGGAAGGGAATATTCGTGGCTACACCTTC